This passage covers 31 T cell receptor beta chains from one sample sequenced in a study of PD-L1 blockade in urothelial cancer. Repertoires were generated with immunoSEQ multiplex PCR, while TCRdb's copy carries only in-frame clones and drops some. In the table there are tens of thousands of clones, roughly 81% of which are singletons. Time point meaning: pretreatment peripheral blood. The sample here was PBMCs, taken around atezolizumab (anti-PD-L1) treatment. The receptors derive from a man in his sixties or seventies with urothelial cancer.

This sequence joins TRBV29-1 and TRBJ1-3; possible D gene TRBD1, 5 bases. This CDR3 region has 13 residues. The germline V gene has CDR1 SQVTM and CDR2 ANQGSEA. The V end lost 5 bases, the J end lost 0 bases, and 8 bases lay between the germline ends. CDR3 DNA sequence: TGCAGCGTTTGGACAAGCTCTGGAAACACCATATATTTT. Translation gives CSVWTSSGNTIYF. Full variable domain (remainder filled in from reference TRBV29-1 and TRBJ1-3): SAVISQKPSRDICQRGTSLTIQCQVDSQVTMMFWYRQQPGQSLTLIATANQGSEATYESGFVIDKFPISRPNLTFSTLTVSNMSPEDSSIYLCSVWTSSGNTIYFGEGSWLTVV.

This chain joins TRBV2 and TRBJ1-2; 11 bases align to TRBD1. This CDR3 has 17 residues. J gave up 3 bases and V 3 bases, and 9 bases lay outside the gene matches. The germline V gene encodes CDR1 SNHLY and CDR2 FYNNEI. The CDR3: CASSEGQGDLFDYGYTF. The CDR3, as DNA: TGTGCCAGCAGTGAGGGACAGGGGGACCTTTTCGACTATGGCTACACCTTC.

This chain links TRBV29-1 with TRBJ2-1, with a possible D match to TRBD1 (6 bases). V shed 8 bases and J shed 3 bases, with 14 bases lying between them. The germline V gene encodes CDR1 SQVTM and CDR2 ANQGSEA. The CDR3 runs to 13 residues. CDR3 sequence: CSQQGSNYNEQFF. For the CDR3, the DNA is TGCAGCCAACAGGGATCTAACTACAATGAGCAGTTCTTC.

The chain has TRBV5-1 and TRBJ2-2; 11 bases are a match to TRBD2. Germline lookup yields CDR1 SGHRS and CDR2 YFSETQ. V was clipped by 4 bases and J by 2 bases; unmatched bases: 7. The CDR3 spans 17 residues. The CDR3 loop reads CASSLITSGGNTGELFF. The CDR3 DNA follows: TGCGCCAGCAGCCTCATTACTAGCGGGGGCAACACCGGGGAGCTGTTTTTT. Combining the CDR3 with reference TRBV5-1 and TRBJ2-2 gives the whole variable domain KAGVTQTPRYLIKTRGQQVTLSCSPISGHRSVSWYQQTPGQGLQFLFEYFSETQRNKGNFPGRFSGRQFSNSRSEMNVSTLELGDSALYLCASSLITSGGNTGELFFGEGSRLTVL.

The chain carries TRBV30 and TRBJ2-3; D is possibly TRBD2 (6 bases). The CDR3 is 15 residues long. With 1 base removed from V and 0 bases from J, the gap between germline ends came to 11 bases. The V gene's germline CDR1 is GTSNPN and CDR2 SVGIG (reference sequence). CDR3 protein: CAWSGGGGSTDTQYF. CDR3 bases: TGTGCCTGGAGTGGTGGTGGGGGGAGCACAGATACGCAGTATTTT.

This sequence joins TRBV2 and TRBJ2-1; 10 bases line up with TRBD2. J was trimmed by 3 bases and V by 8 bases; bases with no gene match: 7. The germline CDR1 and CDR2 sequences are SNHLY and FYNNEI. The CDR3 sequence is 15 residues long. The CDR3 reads CASGRTSGNYNEQFF. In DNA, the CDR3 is TGTGCCAGCGGCCGGACTAGCGGCAACTACAATGAGCAGTTCTTC.

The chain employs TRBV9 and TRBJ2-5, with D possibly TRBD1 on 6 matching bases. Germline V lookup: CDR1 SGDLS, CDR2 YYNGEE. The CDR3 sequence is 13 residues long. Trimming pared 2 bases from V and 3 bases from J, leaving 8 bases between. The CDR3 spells CASSVGQKETQYF. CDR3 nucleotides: TGTGCCAGCAGCGTCGGACAGAAAGAGACCCAGTACTTC.

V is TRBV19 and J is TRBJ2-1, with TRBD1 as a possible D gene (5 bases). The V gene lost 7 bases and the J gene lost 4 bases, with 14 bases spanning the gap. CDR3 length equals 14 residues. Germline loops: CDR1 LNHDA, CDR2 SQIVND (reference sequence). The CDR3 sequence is CASKTTQGYNEQFF. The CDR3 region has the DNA TGTGCCAGTAAAACAACTCAGGGATACAATGAGCAGTTCTTC. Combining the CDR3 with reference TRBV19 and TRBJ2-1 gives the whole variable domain DGGITQSPKYLFRKEGQNVTLSCEQNLNHDAMYWYRQDPGQGLRLIYYSQIVNDFQKGDIAEGYSVSREKKESFPLTVTSAQKNPTAFYLCASKTTQGYNEQFFGPGTRLTVL.

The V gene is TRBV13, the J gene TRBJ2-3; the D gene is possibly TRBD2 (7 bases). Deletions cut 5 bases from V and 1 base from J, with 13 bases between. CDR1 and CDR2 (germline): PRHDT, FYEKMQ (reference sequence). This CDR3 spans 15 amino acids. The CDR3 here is CASSPEGGRTDTQYF. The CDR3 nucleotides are TGTGCCAGCAGCCCAGAGGGGGGGCGCACAGATACGCAGTATTTT.

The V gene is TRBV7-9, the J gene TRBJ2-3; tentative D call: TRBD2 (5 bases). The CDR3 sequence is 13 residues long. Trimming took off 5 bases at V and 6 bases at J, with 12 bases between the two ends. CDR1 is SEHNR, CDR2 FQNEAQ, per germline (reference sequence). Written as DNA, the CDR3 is TGTGCCAGCAGCCGTGGACTCTTGGATACGCAGTATTTT. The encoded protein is CASSRGLLDTQYF. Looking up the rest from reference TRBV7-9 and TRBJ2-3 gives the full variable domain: DTGVSQNPRHKITKRGQNVTFRCDPISEHNRLYWYRQTLGQGPEFLTYFQNEAQLEKSRLLSDRFSAERPKGSFSTLEIQRTEQGDSAMYLCASSRGLLDTQYFGPGTRLTVL.

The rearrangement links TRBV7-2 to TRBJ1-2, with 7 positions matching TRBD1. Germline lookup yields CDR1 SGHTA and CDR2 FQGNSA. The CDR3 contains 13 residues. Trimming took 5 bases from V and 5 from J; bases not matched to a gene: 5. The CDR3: CASSADRIYGYTF. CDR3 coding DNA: TGTGCCAGCAGCGCGGACAGGATTTATGGCTACACCTTC.

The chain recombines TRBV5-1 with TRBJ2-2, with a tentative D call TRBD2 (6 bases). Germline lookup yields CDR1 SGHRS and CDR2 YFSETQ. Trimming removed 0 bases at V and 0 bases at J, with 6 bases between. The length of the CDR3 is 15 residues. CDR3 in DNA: TGCGCCAGCAGCTTGGGACTAGCGAACACCGGGGAGCTGTTTTTT. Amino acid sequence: CASSLGLANTGELFF.

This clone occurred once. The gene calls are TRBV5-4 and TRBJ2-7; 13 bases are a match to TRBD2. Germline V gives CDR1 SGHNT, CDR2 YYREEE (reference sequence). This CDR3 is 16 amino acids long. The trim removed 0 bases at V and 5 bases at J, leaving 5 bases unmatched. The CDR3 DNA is TGTGCCAGCAGCTTGGCTGGACTAGCGGGAGCCCACGAGCAGTACTTC. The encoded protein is CASSLAGLAGAHEQYF. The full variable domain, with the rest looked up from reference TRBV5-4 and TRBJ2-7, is ETGVTQSPTHLIKTRGQQVTLRCSSQSGHNTVSWYQQALGQGPQFIFQYYREEENGRGNFPPRFSGLQFPNYSSELNVNALELDDSALYLCASSLAGLAGAHEQYFGPGTRLTVT.

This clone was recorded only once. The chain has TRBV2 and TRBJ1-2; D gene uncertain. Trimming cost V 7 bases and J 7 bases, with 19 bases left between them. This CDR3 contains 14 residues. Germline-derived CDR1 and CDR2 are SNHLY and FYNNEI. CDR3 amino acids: CASTPSGGGSGYTF. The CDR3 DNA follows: TGTGCCAGCACCCCGAGTGGCGGAGGAAGTGGCTACACCTTC.

The CDR3, as DNA: TGCGCCAGCAGCCGATCTCGTTCAGGGGTTGCTGAAGCTTTCTTT. Translation gives CASSRSRSGVAEAFF. This chain uses TRBV5-1 with TRBJ1-1; weak D call: TRBD1 (6 bases). Germline values: CDR1 SGHRS, CDR2 YFSETQ. There are 15 residues in the CDR3. V was clipped by 4 bases and J by 6 bases, with 19 bases between them.

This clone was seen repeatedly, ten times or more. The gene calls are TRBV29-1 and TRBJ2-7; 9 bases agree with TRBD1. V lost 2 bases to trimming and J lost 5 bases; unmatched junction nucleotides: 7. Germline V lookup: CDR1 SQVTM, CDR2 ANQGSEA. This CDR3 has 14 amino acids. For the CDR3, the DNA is TGCAGCGTTGAAAGGACAGGGGTAGGCGACGAGCAGTACTTC. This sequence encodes CSVERTGVGDEQYF.

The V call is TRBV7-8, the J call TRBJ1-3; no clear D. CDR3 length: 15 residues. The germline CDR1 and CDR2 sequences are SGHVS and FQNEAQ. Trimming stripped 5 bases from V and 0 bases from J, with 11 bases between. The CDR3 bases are TGTGCCAGCAGCCGATCGGGGAGCTCTGGAAACACCATATATTTT. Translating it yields CASSRSGSSGNTIYF.

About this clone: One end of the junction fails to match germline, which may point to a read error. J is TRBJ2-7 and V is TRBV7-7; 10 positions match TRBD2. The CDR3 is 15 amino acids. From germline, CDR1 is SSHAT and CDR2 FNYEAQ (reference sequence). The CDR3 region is CASSPTSGSYYEQYF. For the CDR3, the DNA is TGTGCTAGCAGCCCGACTAGCGGGTCGTATTACGAGCAGTACTTC. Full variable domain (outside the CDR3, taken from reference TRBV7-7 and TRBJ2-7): GAGVSQSPRYKVTKRGQDVTLRCDPISSHATLYWYQQALGQGPEFLTYFNYEAQPDKSGLPSDRFSAERPEGSISTLTIQRTEQRDSAMYRCASSPTSGSYYEQYFGPGTRLTVT.

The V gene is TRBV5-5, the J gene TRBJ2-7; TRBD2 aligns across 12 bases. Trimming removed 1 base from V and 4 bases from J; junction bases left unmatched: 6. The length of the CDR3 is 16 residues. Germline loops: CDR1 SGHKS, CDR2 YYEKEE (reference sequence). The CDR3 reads CASSLSAGLAGYEQYF. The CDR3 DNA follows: TGTGCCAGCAGCTTGTCCGCTGGACTAGCGGGGTACGAGCAGTACTTC.

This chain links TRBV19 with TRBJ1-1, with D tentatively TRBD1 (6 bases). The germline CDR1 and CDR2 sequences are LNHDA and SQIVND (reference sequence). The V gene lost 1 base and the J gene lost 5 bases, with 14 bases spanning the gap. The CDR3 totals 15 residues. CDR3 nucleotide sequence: TGTGCCAGTAGTATAGTAGGGGGGGCGCGGACTGAAGCTTTCTTT. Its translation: CASSIVGGARTEAFF.

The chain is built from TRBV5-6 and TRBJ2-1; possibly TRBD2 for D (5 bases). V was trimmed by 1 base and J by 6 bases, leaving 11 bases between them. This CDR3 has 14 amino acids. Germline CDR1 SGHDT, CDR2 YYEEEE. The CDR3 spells CASSLWLASNEQFF. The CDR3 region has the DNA TGTGCCAGCAGCTTGTGGCTAGCCAGCAATGAGCAGTTCTTC.

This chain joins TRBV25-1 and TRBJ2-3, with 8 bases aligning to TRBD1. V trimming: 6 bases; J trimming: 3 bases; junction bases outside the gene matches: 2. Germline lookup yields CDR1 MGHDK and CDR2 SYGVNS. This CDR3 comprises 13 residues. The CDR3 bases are TGTGCCAGCAGCCGACAGGGGACAGATACGCAGTATTTT. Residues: CASSRQGTDTQYF.

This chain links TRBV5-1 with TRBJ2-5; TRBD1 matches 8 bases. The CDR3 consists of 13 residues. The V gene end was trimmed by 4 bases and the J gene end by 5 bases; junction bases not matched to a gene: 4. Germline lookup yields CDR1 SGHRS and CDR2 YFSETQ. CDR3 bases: TGCGCCAGCAGCCCGGACAGGGTTGAGACCCAGTACTTC. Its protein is CASSPDRVETQYF.

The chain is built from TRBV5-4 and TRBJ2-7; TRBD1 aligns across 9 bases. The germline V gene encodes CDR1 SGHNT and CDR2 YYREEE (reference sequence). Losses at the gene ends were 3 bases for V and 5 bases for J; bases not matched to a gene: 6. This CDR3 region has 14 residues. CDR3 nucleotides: TGTGCCAGCAGCTACCGGACAGGGGAGAACGAGCAGTACTTC. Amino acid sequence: CASSYRTGENEQYF. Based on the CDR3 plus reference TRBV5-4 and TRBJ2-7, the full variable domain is ETGVTQSPTHLIKTRGQQVTLRCSSQSGHNTVSWYQQALGQGPQFIFQYYREEENGRGNFPPRFSGLQFPNYSSELNVNALELDDSALYLCASSYRTGENEQYFGPGTRLTVT.

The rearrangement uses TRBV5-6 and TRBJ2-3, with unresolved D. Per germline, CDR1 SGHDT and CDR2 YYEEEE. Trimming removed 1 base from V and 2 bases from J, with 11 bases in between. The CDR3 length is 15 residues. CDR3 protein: CASSLNFDFTDTQYF. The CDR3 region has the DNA TGTGCCAGCAGCTTGAACTTTGATTTCACAGATACGCAGTATTTT.

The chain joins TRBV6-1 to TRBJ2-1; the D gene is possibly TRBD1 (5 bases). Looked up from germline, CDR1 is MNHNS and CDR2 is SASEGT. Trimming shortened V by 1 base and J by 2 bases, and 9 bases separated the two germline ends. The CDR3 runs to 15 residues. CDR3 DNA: TGTGCCAGCAGTGAAGGGGTGGGGCCCTACAATGAGCAGTTCTTC. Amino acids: CASSEGVGPYNEQFF.

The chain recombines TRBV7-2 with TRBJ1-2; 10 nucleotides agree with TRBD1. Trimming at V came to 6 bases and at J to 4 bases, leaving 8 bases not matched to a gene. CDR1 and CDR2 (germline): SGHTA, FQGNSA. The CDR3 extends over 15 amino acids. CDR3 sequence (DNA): TGTGCCAGCAGACAAGGGGGACAGGGGATCTATGGCTACACCTTC. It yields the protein CASRQGGQGIYGYTF.

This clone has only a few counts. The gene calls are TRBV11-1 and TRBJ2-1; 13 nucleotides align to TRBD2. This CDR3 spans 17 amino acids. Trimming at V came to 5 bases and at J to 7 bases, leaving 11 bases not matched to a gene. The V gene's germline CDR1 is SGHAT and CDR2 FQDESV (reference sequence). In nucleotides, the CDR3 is TGTGCCAGCAGCCTCAATCTTGGACTAGCGGGAGTGAATGAGCAGTTCTTC. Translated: CASSLNLGLAGVNEQFF. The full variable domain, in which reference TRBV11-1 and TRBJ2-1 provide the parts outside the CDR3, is EAEVAQSPRYKITEKSQAVAFWCDPISGHATLYWYRQILGQGPELLVQFQDESVVDDSQLPKDRFSAERLKGVDSTLKIQPAELGDSAMYLCASSLNLGLAGVNEQFFGPGTRLTVL.

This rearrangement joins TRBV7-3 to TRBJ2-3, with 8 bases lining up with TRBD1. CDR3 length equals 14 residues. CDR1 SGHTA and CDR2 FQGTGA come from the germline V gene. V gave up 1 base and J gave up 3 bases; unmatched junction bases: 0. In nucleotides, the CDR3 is TGTGCCAGCAGCTTAAACAGGGGGACAGATACGCAGTATTTT. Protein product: CASSLNRGTDTQYF.

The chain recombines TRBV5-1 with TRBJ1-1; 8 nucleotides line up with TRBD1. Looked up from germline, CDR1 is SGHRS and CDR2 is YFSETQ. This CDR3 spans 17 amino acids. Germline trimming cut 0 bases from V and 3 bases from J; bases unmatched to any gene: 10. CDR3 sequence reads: CASSLGDRSSGDTEAFF. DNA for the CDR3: TGCGCCAGCAGCTTGGGGGACAGGTCCTCCGGGGACACTGAAGCTTTCTTT.

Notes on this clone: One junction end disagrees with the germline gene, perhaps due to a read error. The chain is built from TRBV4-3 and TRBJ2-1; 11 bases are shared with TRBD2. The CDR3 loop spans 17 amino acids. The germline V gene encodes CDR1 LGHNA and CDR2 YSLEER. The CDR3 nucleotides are TGCGCCAGCAGCCAAGAAGGGCTAGCGGGGGGCTACGATGAGCAGTTCTTC. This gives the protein CASSQEGLAGGYDEQFF.